This T cell receptor beta chain is from a study of T cells in Graves' hyperthyroidism and ophthalmopathy. A lack of ophthalmopathy progression within 18 months defined stable Graves' hyperthyroidism. This clonotype was picked up many times. V was cut by 7 bases and J by 3 bases, with 16 bases left in between. Germline V gives CDR1 MNHEY, CDR2 SMNVEV (reference sequence). The CDR3 totals 15 residues. RNA transcripts gave rise to amplified TCR beta CDR3 regions. An initial round of RT-PCR targeting the TCR CDR3 relied on the HTBI primer set. TCRdb re-analysed the multiplex PCR reads in MiXCR, keeping a single row per CDR3 protein. The sample gives 500,000 to 550,000 distinct CDR3 sequences, about 20% of which show up once; about 25% is in the top ten.

Sequenced material: blood. The sequence was collected from a man younger than 30 with Graves' hyperthyroidism. This chain connects TRBV27 to TRBJ1-5; D remains ambiguous. The CDR3 loop reads CASTRRAGDNQPQHF. DNA of the CDR3: TGTGCCAGCACCCGGCGGGCAGGTGACAATCAGCCCCAGCATTTT.